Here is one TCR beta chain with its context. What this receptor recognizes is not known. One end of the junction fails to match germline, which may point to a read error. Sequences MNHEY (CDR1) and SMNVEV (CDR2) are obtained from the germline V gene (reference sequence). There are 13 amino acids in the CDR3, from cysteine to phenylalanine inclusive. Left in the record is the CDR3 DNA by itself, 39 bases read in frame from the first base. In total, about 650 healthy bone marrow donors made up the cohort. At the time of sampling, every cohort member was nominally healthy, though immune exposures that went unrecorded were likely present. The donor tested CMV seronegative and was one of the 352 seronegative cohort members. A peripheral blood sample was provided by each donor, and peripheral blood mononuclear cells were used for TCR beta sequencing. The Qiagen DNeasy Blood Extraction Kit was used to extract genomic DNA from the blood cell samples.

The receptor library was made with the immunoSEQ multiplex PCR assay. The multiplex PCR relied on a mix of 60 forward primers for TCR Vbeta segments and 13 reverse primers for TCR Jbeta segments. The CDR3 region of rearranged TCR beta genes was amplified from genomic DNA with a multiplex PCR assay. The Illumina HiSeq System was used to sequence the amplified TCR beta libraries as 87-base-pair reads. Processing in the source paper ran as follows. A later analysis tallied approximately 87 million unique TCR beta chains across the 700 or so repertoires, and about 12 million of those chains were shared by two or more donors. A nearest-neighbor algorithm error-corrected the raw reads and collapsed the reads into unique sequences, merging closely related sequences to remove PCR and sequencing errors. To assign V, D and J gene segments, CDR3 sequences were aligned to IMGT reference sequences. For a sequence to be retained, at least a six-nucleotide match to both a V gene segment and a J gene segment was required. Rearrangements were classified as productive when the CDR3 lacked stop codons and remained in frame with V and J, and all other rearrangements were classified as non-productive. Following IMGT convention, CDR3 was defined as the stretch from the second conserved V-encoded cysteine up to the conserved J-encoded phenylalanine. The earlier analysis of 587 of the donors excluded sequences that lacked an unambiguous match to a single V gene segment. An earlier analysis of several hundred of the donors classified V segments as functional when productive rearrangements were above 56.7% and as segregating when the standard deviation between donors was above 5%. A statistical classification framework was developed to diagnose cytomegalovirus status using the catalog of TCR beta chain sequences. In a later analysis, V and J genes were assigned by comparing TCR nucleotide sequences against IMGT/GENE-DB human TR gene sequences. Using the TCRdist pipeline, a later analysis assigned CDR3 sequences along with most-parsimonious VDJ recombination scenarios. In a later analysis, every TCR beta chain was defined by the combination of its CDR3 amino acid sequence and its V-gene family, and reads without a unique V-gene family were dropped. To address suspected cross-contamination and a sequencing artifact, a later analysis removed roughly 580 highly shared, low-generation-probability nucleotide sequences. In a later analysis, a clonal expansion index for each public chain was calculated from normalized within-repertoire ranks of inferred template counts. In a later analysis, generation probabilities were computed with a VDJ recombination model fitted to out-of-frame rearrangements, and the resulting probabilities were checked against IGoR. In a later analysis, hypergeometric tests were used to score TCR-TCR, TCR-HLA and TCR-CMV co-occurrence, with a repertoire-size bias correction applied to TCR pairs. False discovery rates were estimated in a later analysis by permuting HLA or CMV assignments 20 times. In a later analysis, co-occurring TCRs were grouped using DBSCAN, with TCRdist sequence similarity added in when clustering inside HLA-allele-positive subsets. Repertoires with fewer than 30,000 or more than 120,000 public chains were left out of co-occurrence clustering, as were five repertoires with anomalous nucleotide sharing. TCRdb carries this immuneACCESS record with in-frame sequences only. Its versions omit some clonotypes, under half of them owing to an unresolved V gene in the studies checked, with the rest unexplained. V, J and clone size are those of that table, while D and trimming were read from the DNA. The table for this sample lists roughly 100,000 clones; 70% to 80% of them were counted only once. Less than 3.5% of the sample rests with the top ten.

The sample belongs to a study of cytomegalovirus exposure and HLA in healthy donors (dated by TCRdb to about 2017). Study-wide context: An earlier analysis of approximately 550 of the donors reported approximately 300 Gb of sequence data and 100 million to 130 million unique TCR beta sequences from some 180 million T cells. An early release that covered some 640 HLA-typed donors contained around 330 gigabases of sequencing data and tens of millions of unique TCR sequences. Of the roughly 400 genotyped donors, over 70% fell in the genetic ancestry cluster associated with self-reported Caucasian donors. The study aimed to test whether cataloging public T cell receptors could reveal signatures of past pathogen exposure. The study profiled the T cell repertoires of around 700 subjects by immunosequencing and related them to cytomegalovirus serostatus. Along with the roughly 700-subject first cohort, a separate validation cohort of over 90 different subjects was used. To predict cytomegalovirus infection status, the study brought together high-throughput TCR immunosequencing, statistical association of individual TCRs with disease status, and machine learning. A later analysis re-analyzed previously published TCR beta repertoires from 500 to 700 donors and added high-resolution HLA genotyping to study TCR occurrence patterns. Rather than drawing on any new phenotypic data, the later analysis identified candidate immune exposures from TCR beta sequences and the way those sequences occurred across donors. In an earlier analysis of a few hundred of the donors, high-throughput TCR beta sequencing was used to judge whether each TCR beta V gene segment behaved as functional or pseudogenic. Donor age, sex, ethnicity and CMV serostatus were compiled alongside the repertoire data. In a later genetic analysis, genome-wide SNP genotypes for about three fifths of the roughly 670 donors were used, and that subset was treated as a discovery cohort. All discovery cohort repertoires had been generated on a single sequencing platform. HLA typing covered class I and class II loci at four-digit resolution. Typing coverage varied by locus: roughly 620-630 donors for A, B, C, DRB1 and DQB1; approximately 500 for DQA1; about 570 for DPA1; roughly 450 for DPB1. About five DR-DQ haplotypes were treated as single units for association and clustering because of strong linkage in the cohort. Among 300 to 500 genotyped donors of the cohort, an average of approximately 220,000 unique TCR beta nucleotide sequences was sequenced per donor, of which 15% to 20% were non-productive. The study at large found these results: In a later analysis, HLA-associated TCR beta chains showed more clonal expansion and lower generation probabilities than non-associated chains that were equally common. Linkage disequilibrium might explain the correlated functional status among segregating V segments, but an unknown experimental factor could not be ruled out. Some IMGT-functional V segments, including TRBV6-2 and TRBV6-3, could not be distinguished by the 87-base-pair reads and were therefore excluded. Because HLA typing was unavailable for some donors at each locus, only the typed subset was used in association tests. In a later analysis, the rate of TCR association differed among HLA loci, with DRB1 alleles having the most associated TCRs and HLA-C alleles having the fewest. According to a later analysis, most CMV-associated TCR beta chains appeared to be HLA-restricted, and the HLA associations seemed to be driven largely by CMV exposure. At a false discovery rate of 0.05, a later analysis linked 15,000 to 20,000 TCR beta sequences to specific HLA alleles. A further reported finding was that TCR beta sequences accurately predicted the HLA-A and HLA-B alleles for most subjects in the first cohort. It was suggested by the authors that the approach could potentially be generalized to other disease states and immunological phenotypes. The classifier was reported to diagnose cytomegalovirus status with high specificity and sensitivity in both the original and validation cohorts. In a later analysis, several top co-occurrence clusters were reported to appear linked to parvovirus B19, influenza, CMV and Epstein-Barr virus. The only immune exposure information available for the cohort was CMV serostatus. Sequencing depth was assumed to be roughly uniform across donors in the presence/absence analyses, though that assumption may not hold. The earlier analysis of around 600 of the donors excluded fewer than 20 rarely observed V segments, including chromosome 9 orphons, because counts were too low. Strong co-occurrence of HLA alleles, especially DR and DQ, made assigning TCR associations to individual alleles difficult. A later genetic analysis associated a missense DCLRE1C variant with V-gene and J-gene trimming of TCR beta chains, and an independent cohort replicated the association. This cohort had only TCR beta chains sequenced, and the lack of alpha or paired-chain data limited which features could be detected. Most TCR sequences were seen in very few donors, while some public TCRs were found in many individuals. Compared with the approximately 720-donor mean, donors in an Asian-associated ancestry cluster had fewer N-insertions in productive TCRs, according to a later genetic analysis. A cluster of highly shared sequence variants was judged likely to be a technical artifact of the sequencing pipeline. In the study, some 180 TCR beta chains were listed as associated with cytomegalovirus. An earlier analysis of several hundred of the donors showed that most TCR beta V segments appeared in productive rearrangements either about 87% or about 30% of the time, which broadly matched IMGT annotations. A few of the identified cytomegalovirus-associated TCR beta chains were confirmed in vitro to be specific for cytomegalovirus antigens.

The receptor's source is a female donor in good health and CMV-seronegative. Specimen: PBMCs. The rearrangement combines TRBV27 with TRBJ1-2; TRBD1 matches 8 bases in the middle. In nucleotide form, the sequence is TGTGCCAGCAGTCCGACAGGGGTAGACAAGCGCCACTTC. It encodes CASSPTGVDKRHF.